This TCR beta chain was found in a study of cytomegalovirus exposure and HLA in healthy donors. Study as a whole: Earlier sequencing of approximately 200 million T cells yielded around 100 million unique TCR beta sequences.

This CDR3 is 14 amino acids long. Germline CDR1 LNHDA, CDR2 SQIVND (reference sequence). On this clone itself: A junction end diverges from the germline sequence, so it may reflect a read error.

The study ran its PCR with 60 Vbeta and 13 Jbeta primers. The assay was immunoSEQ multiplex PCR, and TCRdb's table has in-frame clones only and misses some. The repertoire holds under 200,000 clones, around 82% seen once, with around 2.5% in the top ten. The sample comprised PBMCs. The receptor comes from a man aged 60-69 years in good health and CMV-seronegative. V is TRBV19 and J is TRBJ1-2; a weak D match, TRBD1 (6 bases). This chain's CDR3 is CASSIGQRNYGYPF. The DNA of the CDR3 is TGTGCCAGTAGTATTGGACAGAGGAACTATGGCTACCCCTTC.